These 22 T cell receptor beta chains were sequenced from one sample in a study of blood T cell repertoires in COVID-19. TCRdb's copy holds only in-frame clones and misses some; the assay was immunoSEQ multiplex PCR. Counted here are roughly 350,000 clones, 70% to 90% occurring once; the ten biggest clones make up 10%. The specimen was peripheral blood. These receptors all come from a woman aged 25 to 39 with COVID-19, enrolled during active disease.

The chain combines TRBV29-1 with TRBJ2-5; TRBD1 matches at 9 bases. The J segment lost 1 base and the V segment lost 4 bases, leaving 7 bases of the junction unmatched. Germline V gene lookup returns CDR1 SQVTM and CDR2 ANQGSEA. The CDR3 has 15 residues. The DNA for the CDR3 is TGCAGCGTTGTTCCGGGGGGACAGGGCCAAGAGACCCAGTACTTC. It codes for CSVVPGGQGQETQYF.

The chain couples TRBV9 to TRBJ2-2; a possible D gene is TRBD2 (5 bases). The CDR3 contains 16 residues. Trimming shortened V by 4 bases and J by 0 bases, and 13 bases separated the two germline ends. The germline V gene encodes CDR1 SGDLS and CDR2 YYNGEE. DNA for the CDR3: TGTGCCAGCAGCCCCCGAACGCGGGCGAACACCGGGGAGCTGTTTTTT. Protein sequence: CASSPRTRANTGELFF.

This chain connects TRBV29-1 to TRBJ2-7; a possible D gene is TRBD2 (6 bases). Germline CDR1 reads SQVTM; CDR2 reads ANQGSEA. CDR3 length equals 13 residues. Trimming removed 4 bases from V and 0 bases from J, with 10 bases in between. CDR3 DNA sequence: TGCAGCGTTGTGACTAGTACCTCCTACGAGCAGTACTTC. Protein sequence: CSVVTSTSYEQYF.

The chain links TRBV28 to TRBJ2-7; TRBD2 matches 7 bases. Germline V gene data show CDR1 as MDHEN and CDR2 as SYDVKM. This CDR3 is 13 amino acids long. J gave up 3 bases and V 5 bases, and 4 bases lay outside the gene matches. The CDR3 protein is CASSPPGGYEQYF. The DNA of the CDR3 is TGTGCCAGCAGTCCCCCGGGAGGCTACGAGCAGTACTTC. The full variable domain, rest sourced from reference TRBV28 and TRBJ2-7, is DVKVTQSSRYLVKRTGEKVFLECVQDMDHENMFWYRQDPGLGLRLIYFSYDVKMKEKGDIPEGYSVSREKKERFSLILESASTNQTSMYLCASSPPGGYEQYFGPGTRLTVT.

The V call is TRBV6-2 or TRBV6-3, the J call TRBJ1-5, with 9 positions matching TRBD1. The CDR3 runs to 14 residues. Germline trimming cut 5 bases from V and 7 bases from J; bases unmatched to any gene: 6. Germline loops: CDR1 MNHEY, CDR2 SVGEGT. As DNA, the CDR3 is TGTGCCAGCAGTATGGACAGGGGATGGCAGCCCCAGCATTTT. Its translation: CASSMDRGWQPQHF.

The chain combines TRBV21-1 with TRBJ1-1; the tabulated D call, TRBD1, remains unverified against the DNA. TRBV21-1 is listed as a pseudogene. There are 13 residues in the CDR3. The CDR3 nucleotides are TGTGCCAGCAGCGGTCACAGGAAGGCTGAAGCTTTCTTT. Its protein product is CASSGHRKAEAFF.

V gene TRBV19 combines with J gene TRBJ2-7, with 8 bases that match TRBD2. The CDR3 extends over 16 amino acids. CDR1 LNHDA and CDR2 SQIVND come from the germline V gene (reference sequence). The V gene end was trimmed by 2 bases and the J gene end by 2 bases; junction bases not matched to a gene: 8. CDR3 loop: CASSIRGVAGTYEQYF. As DNA, the CDR3 is TGTGCCAGTAGTATAAGGGGGGTAGCGGGAACCTACGAGCAGTACTTC. Full variable domain (outside the CDR3, taken from reference TRBV19 and TRBJ2-7): DGGITQSPKYLFRKEGQNVTLSCEQNLNHDAMYWYRQDPGQGLRLIYYSQIVNDFQKGDIAEGYSVSREKKESFPLTVTSAQKNPTAFYLCASSIRGVAGTYEQYFGPGTRLTVT.

This chain uses TRBV2 with TRBJ1-2; the match to TRBD1 covers 9 bases. The V and J ends lost 7 bases and 0 bases, in that order; junction bases with no gene match: 3. CDR1 and CDR2 (germline): SNHLY, FYNNEI. The CDR3 runs to 14 residues. The CDR3 bases are TGTGCCAGCAACAGACAGGGGGCTAACTATGGCTACACCTTC. It specifies CASNRQGANYGYTF.

A remark on this clone: Additional DNA sequences in this sample encode the identical CDR3. The gene calls are TRBV7-9 and TRBJ2-7; D not resolved. CDR3 length: 13 residues. V lost 4 bases to trimming and J lost 3 bases, with 10 bases between them. Germline V gene sequence: CDR1 SEHNR, CDR2 FQNEAQ (reference sequence). In DNA form, the CDR3 reads TGTGCCAGCAGCTCTACCGGGTTCTACGAGCAGTACTTC. This codes for CASSSTGFYEQYF.

This rearrangement joins TRBV9 to TRBJ2-1; no reliable D call. The CDR3 runs 12 residues. Germline loops: CDR1 SGDLS, CDR2 YYNGEE. Trimming stripped 7 bases from V and 0 bases from J, with 5 bases between. The CDR3 region has the DNA TGTGCCAGCCGGAGCTCCTACAATGAGCAGTTCTTC. Translation gives CASRSSYNEQFF.

V usage is TRBV7-2 and J usage is TRBJ1-1; 10 bases line up with TRBD1. V gave up 7 bases and J gave up 5 bases; unmatched junction bases: 7. Germline V gene lookup returns CDR1 SGHTA and CDR2 FQGNSA. CDR3 length: 14 amino acids. This CDR3 reads CASITDRGRTEAFF. CDR3 bases: TGTGCCAGCATTACTGACAGGGGGCGTACTGAAGCTTTCTTT.

The chain combines TRBV12-5 with TRBJ1-4; D may be TRBD1 (6 bases). In germline, CDR1 is LGHNT, CDR2 FRNRAP. V lost 0 bases and J lost 0, with 14 bases in between. The CDR3 has 18 residues. The CDR3 region has the DNA TGTGCTAGTGGTTTGGTATATGGGGACACTCCAACTAATGAAAAACTGTTTTTT. Its protein is CASGLVYGDTPTNEKLFF. The variable domain in full, with the rest retrieved from reference TRBV12-5 and TRBJ1-4, is DARVTQTPRHKVTEMGQEVTMRCQPILGHNTVFWYRQTMMQGLELLAYFRNRAPLDDSGMPKDRFSAEMPDATLATLKIQPSEPRDSAVYFCASGLVYGDTPTNEKLFFGSGTQLSVL.

V is TRBV28 and J is TRBJ1-5, with 9 bases aligning to TRBD1. Germline V gives CDR1 MDHEN, CDR2 SYDVKM. V trimming: 4 bases; J trimming: 7 bases; junction bases outside the gene matches: 8. This CDR3 has 15 residues. CDR3: CASSSGTGLRQPQHF. CDR3 bases: TGTGCCAGCAGTTCGGGGACAGGGCTAAGGCAGCCCCAGCATTTT.

Here the CDR3 DNA reads TGTGCCAGCTCACCGGGGAGTTTAGAGACCCAGTACTTC. Protein: CASSPGSLETQYF. The V call is TRBV18, the J call TRBJ2-5, with D perhaps TRBD2 (5 bases). Per germline, CDR1 KGHSH and CDR2 LQKENI. The V end lost 3 bases, the J end lost 4 bases, and 9 bases lay between the germline ends. The CDR3 covers 13 residues.

V and J are TRBV10-3 and TRBJ1-3; D may be TRBD1 (5 bases). Per the germline V gene, CDR1 is ENHRY and CDR2 is SYGVKD. The CDR3 is 16 residues long. Trimming pared 3 bases from V and 0 bases from J, leaving 12 bases between. The CDR3 nucleotides are TGTGCCATCAGTGATACAGGTATCCCCTCTGGAAACACCATATATTTT. Amino acid sequence: CAISDTGIPSGNTIYF.

V and J are TRBV6-6 and TRBJ2-2; 7 bases fit TRBD1. Germline V gives CDR1 MNHNY, CDR2 SVGAGI (reference sequence). Germline trimming cut 5 bases from V and 0 bases from J; bases unmatched to any gene: 3. The CDR3 runs 15 residues. The CDR3 nucleotides read TGTGCCAGCAGTCCGCAGGGGGCGAACACCGGGGAGCTGTTTTTT. The encoded protein is CASSPQGANTGELFF.

This chain links TRBV7-9 with TRBJ1-1; 9 bases line up with TRBD1. From germline, CDR1 is SEHNR and CDR2 FQNEAQ (reference sequence). The CDR3 has 14 residues. V lost 2 bases, J lost 9 bases, and 7 bases stayed unmatched. In DNA, the CDR3 is TGTGCCAGCAGCTTAATTTGGGGACAGGGCAAAGCTTTCTTT. This translates into CASSLIWGQGKAFF.

The chain has TRBV6-4 and TRBJ2-5, with 9 bases that match TRBD2. This CDR3 contains 15 residues. From germline, CDR1 is MRHNA and CDR2 SNTAGT. The V segment lost 0 bases and the J segment 3 bases; nucleotides outside the gene matches: 2. In DNA, the CDR3 is TGTGCCAGCAGTGACTCAGCTAGCGGGAAAGAGACCCAGTACTTC. Its protein product is CASSDSASGKETQYF.

The chain couples TRBV7-3 to TRBJ1-1; 7 nucleotides align to TRBD1. The CDR3 length is 13 residues. The V gene end was trimmed by 8 bases and the J gene end by 2 bases; junction bases not matched to a gene: 5. CDR1 and CDR2 from the germline V gene are SGHTA and FQGTGA. The CDR3 nucleotides read TGTGCCAGCCGACAGGGTCGCAACACTGAAGCTTTCTTT. It encodes CASRQGRNTEAFF.

The V call is TRBV19, the J call TRBJ1-4; 10 bases are a match to TRBD1. The junction had 6 bases not matched to a gene; V was cut back by 6 bases and J by 5 bases. The CDR3 sequence is 15 residues long. Germline CDR1 is LNHDA and CDR2 is SQIVND (reference sequence). CDR3 nucleotide sequence: TGTGCCAGTAGCCCGGGGGACAGGGGAAATGAAAAACTGTTTTTT. The encoded protein is CASSPGDRGNEKLFF. Looking up the rest from reference TRBV19 and TRBJ1-4 gives the full variable domain: DGGITQSPKYLFRKEGQNVTLSCEQNLNHDAMYWYRQDPGQGLRLIYYSQIVNDFQKGDIAEGYSVSREKKESFPLTVTSAQKNPTAFYLCASSPGDRGNEKLFFGSGTQLSVL.

The chain combines TRBV6-2 or TRBV6-3 with TRBJ2-7; weak D call: TRBD2 (6 bases). Germline values: CDR1 MNHEY, CDR2 SVGEGT. The CDR3 loop spans 14 amino acids. Trimming shortened V by 1 base and J by 6 bases, and 13 bases separated the two germline ends. CDR3 sequence reads: CASSYLLGEVEQYF. CDR3 coding DNA: TGTGCCAGCAGTTACTTACTTGGGGAGGTCGAGCAGTACTTC.

The V call is TRBV19, the J call TRBJ2-3, with TRBD2 matching over 12 bases. Germline-derived CDR1 and CDR2 are LNHDA and SQIVND (reference sequence). CDR3 length: 15 amino acids. The trim removed 7 bases at V and 4 bases at J, leaving 6 bases unmatched. CDR3 bases: TGTGCCAGTACGACTAGCGGGAGATGGGCAGATACGCAGTATTTT. This sequence encodes CASTTSGRWADTQYF.